This T cell receptor beta chain originates from a study of shared clonotypes between healthy human individuals (dated by TCRdb to 2019 to 2021). In terms of the full investigation: The cohort included three men and a couple of women between 18 and 49 years of age. For each donor, CD4 naive and CD4 memory were each given three plates, CD8 naive was given two plates, and CD8 memory was given one plate. Blood TCR repertoires of roughly 5 healthy adults were deeply sequenced to estimate repertoire size and the extent of clonotype sharing between individuals. To increase sequencing depth and limit assay-specific biases, TCR repertoire library preparation and sequencing were carried out by different laboratories using diverse techniques. Between about 0.85 and 10 billion PBMCs per donor were obtained by leukapheresis. What the study reported, not specific to this receptor: Approximately 5% of naive CD4, around 3.5% of naive CD8, roughly 2.5% of memory CD4, and less than 0.45% of memory CD8 clonotypes were shared across a few donors. Pairwise subsampling led to the expectation that sequencing depth would affect the degree of clonotype sharing among donors. Incomplete sequencing was indicated by rarefaction of sorted-subset datasets, despite the large sequencing depth. Naive subsets generally had larger estimated clonotype richness than memory subsets. Because the study included only a small number of donors, the genetic and exposure-history diversity represented was limited. Compared with non-shared clonotypes, clonotypes shared by all four sorted-subset donors had higher generation probabilities. Sampling was restricted to blood, and TCR repertoires in tissues likely differ from the TCR repertoires found in blood.

With regard to this clone: Its antigen remains unidentified. No base quality values were provided; no much bigger clone lies one nucleotide off.

Using the deep immunoSEQ assay, multiplex PCR amplified TCR CDR3 regions from genomic DNA. Genomic DNA extracted from each cell subset was distributed evenly over all wells of several immunoSEQ 96-well plates, and each plate served as one replicate. For sorted subsets, approximately 210 ng of genomic DNA, equivalent to roughly 33,000 T cell genomes, went into each replicate PCR. The purified libraries were quantified using a Qubit 3.0 fluorometer, sized with a Bioanalyzer 2100, and then quantified again using the KAPA Library Quantification kit. A separate single-read 150-cycle Illumina NextSeq 550 flow cell was used to sequence each immunoSEQ 96-well plate. Per the authors' processing: Because the immunoSEQ output held only junctional sequences and lacked quality scores, the filtering could not match the filtering applied to full-length reads. Sequences were annotated with PyIR, a Python wrapper for IgBLAST v1.9, and V/J genes and CDR3 were assigned using IMGT germline references. Reads with weak V/J assignments (E-value above 1e-6), missing CDR3, stop codons, out-of-frame junctions, or ambiguous translated residues were removed. A V3J clonotype was defined by an identical inferred V gene, J gene, and CDR3 amino acid sequence. Percentage overlap between repertoires was calculated by dividing the number of shared unique clonotypes by the size of the smaller repertoire. Three approaches were used to assess repertoire richness: RTK rarefaction, the Chao1 estimator, and Recon v2.1 estimates of unobserved clonotypes. For all TCRbeta clonotypes obtained by the gDNA method from a few donors, generation probabilities were computed with OLGA. TCRdb's version of the immuneACCESS table is confined to in-frame rearrangements and falls short of the full clone set. An unresolved V gene accounts for under half of the shortfall where checked; the remainder is of unknown origin. The V and J calls and clone size are taken from that table; D and trimming were inferred from the DNA. For this sample the table gives about 1.5 million clones, of which 98% were detected only once. About 0.45% of the sample goes to the ten largest clones.

Donors were healthy HIV-negative adults with no recently reported acute infections or vaccinations. Only Caucasian adults living in Nashville, Tennessee, USA were represented among the donors. CD4+ T cells were enriched by magnetic negative selection; naive cells were then positively selected on CD45RA, and the negative fraction formed the memory subset. Blood was collected by leukapheresis, and PBMCs were isolated by Ficoll-Histopaque density gradient centrifugation and then cryopreserved in liquid nitrogen vapor phase. Purity and quantity of every magnetically sorted T cell population were checked by analytical flow cytometry. Genomic DNA was isolated from each sorted fraction and quantified by UV absorbance on a Nanodrop 2000c. V drops 1 base and J drops 7 bases, leaving 14 bases in between. The CDR1 and CDR2 encoded by the germline V gene (reference sequence) are LNHDA and SQIVND. Including the terminal cysteine and phenylalanine, the CDR3 comprises 15 residues. The kept DNA is CDR3 alone, 45 bases in frame from the first base.

The sequence was obtained from a man aged 25-45 years in good health. The chain uses TRBV19 and TRBJ1-5, and the D gene may be TRBD1, 6 bases matching. Sequencing used naive CD4+ T cells sorted from blood. This sample's cell subset or site label indicates: CD45RA+ positively selected. The CDR3 region: CASSIGGASGQPQHF. The base sequence is TGTGCCAGTAGTATAGGGGGGGCCTCGGGGCAGCCCCAGCATTTT.